Shown below are 25 T cell receptor beta chains from a single sample sequenced in a study of long-term antiretroviral therapy in people with HIV. Version v3.0 of the immunoSEQ assay was performed at survey level. Method: immunoSEQ multiplex PCR; TCRdb's copy keeps in-frame clones and lacks some. The sample consists of 15,000 to 20,000 clones, roughly 80% of them appearing once. This sample comprised unsorted PBMCs, obtained around 2.5 years before starting antiretroviral therapy. The source of these receptors is a woman aged 50 to 60 with HIV.

The gene calls are TRBV2 and TRBJ1-6, with TRBD1 matching over 7 bases. The J segment lost 6 bases and the V segment lost 11 bases, leaving 7 bases of the junction unmatched. The germline gives CDR1 SNHLY, CDR2 FYNNEI. The CDR3 has 13 residues. CDR3 DNA: TGTGCCGGACGACAGGGAGGTAATTCACCCCTCCACTTT. It yields the protein CAGRQGGNSPLHF.

The V and J genes are TRBV10-3 and TRBJ2-5, with D perhaps TRBD2 (5 bases). The CDR3 spans 13 residues. CDR1 ENHRY and CDR2 SYGVKD come from the germline V gene. Trimming took off 7 bases at V and 5 bases at J, with 14 bases between the two ends. Here the CDR3 DNA reads TGTGCCATCATGATGTTGCCGGGGGAGACCCAGTACTTC. Encoded protein: CAIMMLPGETQYF.

The gene calls are TRBV5-1 and TRBJ2-1; 10 nucleotides agree with TRBD2. V was clipped by 1 base and J by 1 base; unmatched bases: 8. Germline V lookup: CDR1 SGHRS, CDR2 YFSETQ. The length of the CDR3 is 18 residues. CDR3 sequence: CASSLILAGDPSYNEQFF. CDR3 sequence (DNA): TGCGCCAGCAGCTTGATTCTAGCGGGGGATCCGTCCTACAATGAGCAGTTCTTC.

V usage is TRBV6-5 and J usage is TRBJ1-2; the D is unclear. Germline-derived CDR1 and CDR2 are MNHEY and SVGAGI. V dropped 7 bases and J dropped 5 bases, with 11 bases sitting between them. The CDR3 sequence is 12 residues long. DNA for the CDR3: TGTGCCAGCACTCACCCAGATTATGGCTACACCTTC. This sequence encodes CASTHPDYGYTF.

The chain is built from TRBV19 and TRBJ2-1; 8 bases match TRBD1. Germline trimming cut 3 bases from V and 6 bases from J; bases unmatched to any gene: 4. This CDR3 has 14 residues. The germline V gene has CDR1 LNHDA and CDR2 SQIVND (reference sequence). CDR3: CASSIGGQVNEQFF. Here the CDR3 DNA reads TGTGCCAGTAGTATTGGGGGACAGGTCAATGAGCAGTTCTTC.

The chain uses TRBV11-2 and TRBJ2-3; TRBD2 aligns across 11 bases. V was pared by 4 bases and J by 0 bases, with 6 bases of the junction left unmatched. The germline V gene has CDR1 SGHAT and CDR2 FQNNGV. The CDR3 runs to 17 residues. The CDR3 coding sequence is TGTGCCAGCAGCTCTAGCGGGGGGCCGACTAGCACAGATACGCAGTATTTT. Translated: CASSSSGGPTSTDTQYF.

The gene calls are TRBV9 and TRBJ1-2, with TRBD1 identical over 9 bases. The CDR3 covers 17 residues. Germline V gene sequence: CDR1 SGDLS, CDR2 YYNGEE. Trimming removed 0 bases from V and 4 bases from J; junction bases left unmatched: 10. The CDR3 loop reads CASSVGGQGLRSYGYTF. Written as DNA, the CDR3 is TGTGCCAGCAGCGTAGGGGGACAGGGCCTAAGAAGCTATGGCTACACCTTC.

The chain uses TRBV29-1 and TRBJ1-1, with D unresolved. The germline gives CDR1 SQVTM, CDR2 ANQGSEA. The CDR3 is 13 amino acids. The CDR3 bases are TGCACCGTAATGTGGAGCTTCAACACTGAAGCTTTCTTT. Its translation: CTVMWSFNTEAFF. Full variable domain (rest looked up from reference TRBV29-1 and TRBJ1-1): SAVISQKPSRDICQRGTSLTIQCQVDSQVTMMFWYRQQPGQSLTLIATANQGSEATYESGFVIDKFPISRPNLTFSTLTVSNMSPEDSSIYLCTVMWSFNTEAFFGQGTRLTVV.

The rearrangement uses TRBV30 and TRBJ1-5; 8 positions match TRBD1. CDR3 length: 16 amino acids. The V segment lost 2 bases and the J segment 6 bases; nucleotides outside the gene matches: 12. Germline CDR1 reads GTSNPN; CDR2 reads SVGIG (reference sequence). CDR3 DNA sequence: TGTGCCTGGAGTTCCCGAAAAGGACAGGGAAGTCAGCCCCAGCATTTT. Translated: CAWSSRKGQGSQPQHF.

This clone has a handful of counts. The chain recombines TRBV28 with TRBJ1-5; D gene unclear. Between the trimmed V and J ends, which lost 8 bases and 4 bases, there was a span of 9 bases. This CDR3 comprises 12 residues. Germline values: CDR1 MDHEN, CDR2 SYDVKM. The CDR3 protein is CASDILNQPQHF. The CDR3 DNA follows: TGTGCCAGCGACATCCTTAATCAGCCCCAGCATTTT.

This clone occurred once. The J gene is TRBJ2-5, the V gene TRBV30; 11 nucleotides match TRBD2. After removal of 7 bases from V and 1 base from J, the junction contained 8 bases not matched to a gene. This CDR3 contains 15 residues. CDR1 and CDR2 (germline): GTSNPN, SVGIG (reference sequence). The CDR3 region has the DNA TGTGCCTTTTCTCGACTAGCGGGGCCCCAAGAGACCCAGTACTTC. This translates into CAFSRLAGPQETQYF.

The CDR3 sequence: CATSQDTDTQYF. CDR3 in DNA: TGTGCCACCTCTCAGGACACAGATACGCAGTATTTT. V usage is TRBV10-3 and J usage is TRBJ2-3; D remains unclear. Per germline, CDR1 ENHRY and CDR2 SYGVKD. Trimming stripped 10 bases from V and 2 bases from J, with 10 bases between. This CDR3 is 12 amino acids long.

V is TRBV9 and J is TRBJ1-1; D uncertain. The CDR3 has 13 residues. CDR1 and CDR2 (germline): SGDLS, YYNGEE. V was clipped by 0 bases and J by 2 bases, with 5 bases between them. CDR3: CASSVDINTEAFF. CDR3 DNA: TGTGCCAGCAGCGTAGATATCAACACTGAAGCTTTCTTT.

V usage is TRBV4-2 and J usage is TRBJ2-3, with 11 positions matching TRBD2. V lost 6 bases, J lost 2 bases, and 10 bases stayed unmatched. CDR3 length: 17 amino acids. Per germline, CDR1 LGHNA and CDR2 YNFKEQ. The CDR3 here is CASRALAGDIYTDTQYF. In nucleotides, the CDR3 is TGTGCCAGCAGGGCACTAGCGGGAGACATCTACACAGATACGCAGTATTTT.

The J gene is TRBJ2-7, the V gene TRBV11-2; D remains unclear. This CDR3 has 12 residues. V gave up 1 base and J gave up 4 bases, with 5 bases separating them. The germline V gene has CDR1 SGHAT and CDR2 FQNNGV. CDR3 in amino acids: CASSLVKYEQYV. The CDR3 DNA reads TGTGCCAGCAGCTTAGTCAAATACGAGCAGTACGTC.

The CDR3 region is CASSTTGVSYEQYF. DNA of the CDR3: TGTGCCAGCAGTACTACGGGGGTCTCCTACGAGCAGTACTTC. This chain uses TRBV6-1 with TRBJ2-7; weak D call: TRBD2 (6 bases). The CDR3 extends over 14 amino acids. Germline V CDR1 and CDR2: MNHNS, SASEGT. Trimming shortened V by 5 bases and J by 0 bases, and 11 bases separated the two germline ends.

The count of this clone is one. This chain links TRBV29-1 with TRBJ1-1; perhaps TRBD1 as D (5 bases). Deletions cut 7 bases from V and 7 bases from J, with 16 bases between. The CDR3 is 12 residues long. Germline lookup yields CDR1 SQVTM and CDR2 ANQGSEA. For the CDR3, the DNA is TGCAGCGCCCGAGGGGCGCGGAATGAAGCTTTCTTT. It encodes CSARGARNEAFF.

The chain joins TRBV30 to TRBJ1-2, with 9 bases identical to TRBD1. This CDR3 region has 15 residues. V lost 0 bases, J lost 7 bases, and 9 bases stayed unmatched. CDR1 and CDR2 (germline): GTSNPN, SVGIG (reference sequence). CDR3 in amino acids: CAWSVSTGGLSGYTF. CDR3 bases: TGTGCCTGGAGTGTATCTACAGGGGGCTTGAGTGGCTACACCTTC.

This chain joins TRBV7-9 and TRBJ2-5; D unresolved. This CDR3 has 12 residues. Trimming left V 2 bases short and J 5 bases short, with 6 bases between. From germline, CDR1 is SEHNR and CDR2 FQNEAQ (reference sequence). CDR3 loop: CASSLMEETQYF. CDR3 nucleotide sequence: TGTGCCAGCAGCTTAATGGAGGAGACCCAGTACTTC. The full variable domain, in which reference TRBV7-9 and TRBJ2-5 provide the parts outside the CDR3, is DTGVSQNPRHKITKRGQNVTFRCDPISEHNRLYWYRQTLGQGPEFLTYFQNEAQLEKSRLLSDRFSAERPKGSFSTLEIQRTEQGDSAMYLCASSLMEETQYFGPGTRLLVL.

The V gene is TRBV7-9, the J gene TRBJ2-1; 8 positions match TRBD1. CDR1 and CDR2 (germline): SEHNR, FQNEAQ (reference sequence). The CDR3 is 16 amino acids. After removal of 5 bases from V and 8 bases from J, the junction contained 14 bases not matched to a gene. The CDR3 region has the DNA TGTGCCAGCAGCCACTCCGCCGCGGACAGGGTGGATGAGCAGTTCTTC. Translated: CASSHSAADRVDEQFF.

The rearrangement uses TRBV2 and TRBJ2-1; D possibly corresponds to TRBD2 (6 bases). The germline gives CDR1 SNHLY, CDR2 FYNNEI. V was clipped by 6 bases and J by 3 bases, with 15 bases between them. This CDR3 has 15 amino acids. As DNA, the CDR3 is TGTGCCAGCAGCGAGGTTGGCGGGATCTACAATGAGCAGTTCTTC. It is translated as CASSEVGGIYNEQFF.

The chain combines TRBV18 with TRBJ2-1; TRBD1 might be the D (5 bases). The germline CDR1 and CDR2 sequences are KGHSH and LQKENI. Trimming pared 2 bases from V and 2 bases from J, leaving 13 bases between. The CDR3 runs to 16 residues. CDR3 amino acids: CASSPTPIGAYNEQFF. CDR3 DNA sequence: TGTGCCAGCTCACCAACCCCCATAGGGGCCTACAATGAGCAGTTCTTC.

The chain recombines TRBV7-9 with TRBJ1-1, with D possibly matching TRBD1 (6 bases). This CDR3 comprises 19 residues. Germline V lookup: CDR1 SEHNR, CDR2 FQNEAQ (reference sequence). V was trimmed by 4 bases and J by 2 bases, leaving 26 bases between them. The DNA of the CDR3 is TGTGCCAGCAGCTCCCCGGCCCGAGGTGTTGACGGGACAAACACTGAAGCTTTCTTT. Protein: CASSSPARGVDGTNTEAFF.

This clone has only a few counts. The chain employs TRBV18 and TRBJ2-2; D unresolved. The V end was cut by 7 bases, the J end by 4 bases, with 7 bases between. This CDR3 is 12 amino acids long. CDR1 KGHSH and CDR2 LQKENI come from the germline V gene. CDR3 sequence reads: CASWQITGELFF. DNA for the CDR3: TGTGCCAGCTGGCAGATCACCGGGGAGCTGTTTTTT.

The V gene is TRBV7-9, the J gene TRBJ1-5, with unresolved D. The CDR3 covers 16 residues. The germline V and J ends were trimmed by 5 bases and 3 bases, with 17 bases remaining between them. Germline loops: CDR1 SEHNR, CDR2 FQNEAQ (reference sequence). The CDR3 DNA reads as TGTGCCAGCAGCCCTTCGGCCTTACCGCCCAATCAGCCCCAGCATTTT. Residues: CASSPSALPPNQPQHF.